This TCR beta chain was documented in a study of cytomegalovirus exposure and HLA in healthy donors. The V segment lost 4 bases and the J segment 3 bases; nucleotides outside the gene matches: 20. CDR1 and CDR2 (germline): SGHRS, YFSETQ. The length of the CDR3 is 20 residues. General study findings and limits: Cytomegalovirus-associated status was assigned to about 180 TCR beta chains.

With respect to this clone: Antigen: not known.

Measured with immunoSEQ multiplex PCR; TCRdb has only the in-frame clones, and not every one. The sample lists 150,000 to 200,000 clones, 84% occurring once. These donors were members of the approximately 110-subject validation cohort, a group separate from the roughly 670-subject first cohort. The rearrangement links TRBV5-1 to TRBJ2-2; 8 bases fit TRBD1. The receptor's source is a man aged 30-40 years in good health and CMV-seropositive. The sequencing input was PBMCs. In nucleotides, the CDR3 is TGCGCCAGCAGCACCCAGGGGTCCGTGGGGACAGGAGGGTACACCGGGGAGCTGTTTTTT. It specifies CASSTQGSVGTGGYTGELFF.